Each of the 31 T cell receptor beta chains below was sequenced from the same sample in a study of blood T cell repertoires in COVID-19. TCRdb's table, derived via immunoSEQ multiplex PCR, lists solely in-frame clones and lacks some. The sample contains around 70,000 clones, 82% of which appear only once. Sequencing was done on a sample of peripheral blood. The source is a man aged 55-75 years with acute or convalescent COVID-19.

The CDR3 DNA follows: TGTGCCAGCCGGGGTCCCCCTCCCAATGAGCAGTTCTTC. Protein: CASRGPPPNEQFF. The chain uses TRBV7-9 and TRBJ2-1; a possible D gene is TRBD2 (5 bases). The germline V gene encodes CDR1 SEHNR and CDR2 FQNEAQ (reference sequence). The CDR3 sequence is 13 residues long. V was shortened by 8 bases and J by 6 bases, with 14 bases between the two germline ends.

V usage is TRBV11-3 and J usage is TRBJ1-3; D possibly corresponds to TRBD1 (5 bases). The germline CDR1 and CDR2 sequences are SGHNT and YENEEA. The CDR3 contains 14 residues. Trimming pared 2 bases from V and 1 base from J, leaving 6 bases between. CDR3 DNA sequence: TGTGCCAGCAGCTTATCAGGGTCTGGAAACACCATATATTTT. The encoded protein is CASSLSGSGNTIYF.

This CDR3 reads CASSLDGQGAGNTIYF. CDR3 in DNA: TGTGCCAGCAGCTTGGACGGACAGGGGGCTGGAAACACCATATATTTT. The rearrangement joins TRBV5-6 to TRBJ1-3, with 10 bases that match TRBD1. Unmatched junction bases numbered 2, after V lost 0 bases and J lost 2 bases. Germline V gene sequence: CDR1 SGHDT, CDR2 YYEEEE. The CDR3 loop spans 16 amino acids.

CDR3 coding DNA: TGTGCCAGCAGCACTAGGGGGCGCGGAGATACGCAGTATTTT. Amino acids: CASSTRGRGDTQYF. This chain joins TRBV7-9 and TRBJ2-3; 7 bases match TRBD1. The germline V gene encodes CDR1 SEHNR and CDR2 FQNEAQ (reference sequence). The CDR3 has 14 amino acids. V lost 5 bases and J lost 5; bases outside the gene matches: 7. Filled out from reference TRBV7-9 and TRBJ2-3, the complete variable domain reads DTGVSQNPRHKITKRGQNVTFRCDPISEHNRLYWYRQTLGQGPEFLTYFQNEAQLEKSRLLSDRFSAERPKGSFSTLEIQRTEQGDSAMYLCASSTRGRGDTQYFGPGTRLTVL.

The CDR3 is CASSPRANGGEQFF. CDR3 bases: TGCGCCAGCAGCCCCCGGGCCAACGGAGGTGAGCAGTTCTTC. The rearrangement uses TRBV5-1 and TRBJ2-1; tentative D call: TRBD2 (5 bases). Trimming took 4 bases from V and 9 from J, leaving 17 bases between them. Looked up from germline, CDR1 is SGHRS and CDR2 is YFSETQ. This CDR3 is built from 14 residues.

V and J are TRBV30 and TRBJ1-1; no reliable D call. Trimming pared 3 bases from V and 2 bases from J, leaving 10 bases between. Germline V lookup: CDR1 GTSNPN, CDR2 SVGIG (reference sequence). CDR3 length equals 13 residues. CDR3 protein: CAWRGHLNTEAFF. In DNA form, the CDR3 reads TGTGCCTGGAGGGGCCATCTTAACACTGAAGCTTTCTTT.

The chain uses TRBV6-2 or TRBV6-3 and TRBJ1-1, with TRBD1 identical over 10 bases. The CDR3 sequence is 15 residues long. Trimming removed 5 bases from V and 5 bases from J; junction bases left unmatched: 8. Per the germline V gene, CDR1 is MNHEY and CDR2 is SVGEGT. The CDR3 sequence: CASSAPGQGLTEAFF. In nucleotides, the CDR3 is TGTGCCAGCAGTGCTCCGGGACAGGGGTTAACTGAAGCTTTCTTT.

This chain uses TRBV7-9 with TRBJ1-6; D is ambiguous. The germline CDR1 and CDR2 sequences are SEHNR and FQNEAQ (reference sequence). This CDR3 contains 15 residues. Deletions cut 4 bases from V and 5 bases from J, with 12 bases between. CDR3 in amino acids: CASSSLRENNSPLHF. The CDR3 nucleotides are TGTGCCAGCAGCTCTCTCCGGGAAAATAATTCACCCCTCCACTTT.

This clone was picked up one time. V gene TRBV27 combines with J gene TRBJ2-7; the match to TRBD1 covers 7 bases. The V gene's germline CDR1 is MNHEY and CDR2 SMNVEV (reference sequence). This CDR3 spans 15 amino acids. Losses at the gene ends were 6 bases for V and 2 bases for J; bases not matched to a gene: 10. CDR3 nucleotides: TGTGCCAGCAGGGGTACCCCGGGACAGCCCTACGAGCAGTACTTC. Translating gives CASRGTPGQPYEQYF.

This clone was observed a single time. The chain is built from TRBV6-5 and TRBJ1-4, with D unresolved. Germline CDR1 is MNHEY and CDR2 is SVGAGI. The ends were cut back, 6 bases at V and 8 bases at J, with 16 bases in the middle. This CDR3 comprises 14 residues. As DNA, the CDR3 is TGTGCCAGCAGAGGGCTTTCTCGAGGGGAAAAACTGTTTTTT. Its translation is CASRGLSRGEKLFF.

The chain combines TRBV4-3 with TRBJ1-2; possibly TRBD1 for D (5 bases). V was trimmed by 4 bases and J by 5 bases, leaving 11 bases between them. CDR1 is LGHNA, CDR2 YSLEER, per germline. The CDR3 contains 13 residues. CDR3: CASSPDRTYGYTF. Written as DNA, the CDR3 is TGCGCCAGCAGCCCCGACAGAACATATGGCTACACCTTC.

The CDR3 coding sequence is TGCAGCGTTGTTGGGCACGGTCTGAACACTGAAGCTTTCTTT. Protein product: CSVVGHGLNTEAFF. V is TRBV29-1 and J is TRBJ1-1; no reliable D call. Germline loops: CDR1 SQVTM, CDR2 ANQGSEA. The CDR3 extends over 14 amino acids. Trimming pared 4 bases from V and 0 bases from J, leaving 12 bases between. The variable domain in full, with the rest retrieved from reference TRBV29-1 and TRBJ1-1, is SAVISQKPSRDICQRGTSLTIQCQVDSQVTMMFWYRQQPGQSLTLIATANQGSEATYESGFVIDKFPISRPNLTFSTLTVSNMSPEDSSIYLCSVVGHGLNTEAFFGQGTRLTVV.

The chain is built from TRBV29-1 and TRBJ1-1; D is unclear. Between the trimmed V and J ends, which lost 2 bases and 4 bases, there was a span of 11 bases. The CDR3 runs 13 residues. The germline V gene has CDR1 SQVTM and CDR2 ANQGSEA. The CDR3 DNA reads TGCAGCGTTGAAAGGTCGGAGATCACTGAAGCTTTCTTT. Residues: CSVERSEITEAFF.

The chain combines TRBV2 with TRBJ2-1, with D perhaps matching TRBD1 (6 bases). Germline V gene sequence: CDR1 SNHLY, CDR2 FYNNEI. The CDR3 length is 13 residues. The V gene lost 7 bases and the J gene lost 7 bases, with 14 bases spanning the gap. The CDR3 loop is CASNRDTENEQFF. As DNA, the CDR3 is TGTGCCAGCAACCGGGACACCGAAAATGAGCAGTTCTTC. Using reference TRBV2 and TRBJ2-1 for the parts outside the CDR3, the full variable domain is EPEVTQTPSHQVTQMGQEVILRCVPISNHLYFYWYRQILGQKVEFLVSFYNNEISEKSEIFDDQFSVERPDGSNFTLKIRSTKLEDSAMYFCASNRDTENEQFFGPGTRLTVL.

The chain uses TRBV19 and TRBJ2-3; 13 bases agree with TRBD2. V lost 5 bases, J lost 0 bases, and 5 bases stayed unmatched. The CDR3 is 17 residues long. CDR1 LNHDA and CDR2 SQIVND come from the germline V gene (reference sequence). The CDR3 reads CASSSETSGGSTDTQYF. The CDR3 region has the DNA TGTGCCAGTAGTTCTGAGACTAGCGGGGGGAGCACAGATACGCAGTATTTT.

The rearrangement links TRBV11-2 to TRBJ1-3, with unresolved D. V shed 0 bases and J shed 4 bases, with 10 bases lying between them. The CDR3 runs to 15 residues. The germline gives CDR1 SGHAT, CDR2 FQNNGV. CDR3 DNA sequence: TGTGCCAGCAGCTTAGATAGATTGCAAGGAAACACCATATATTTT. Translating gives CASSLDRLQGNTIYF. The full variable domain, with the rest looked up from reference TRBV11-2 and TRBJ1-3, is EAGVAQSPRYKIIEKRQSVAFWCNPISGHATLYWYQQILGQGPKLLIQFQNNGVVDDSQLPKDRFSAERLKGVDSTLKIQPAKLEDSAVYLCASSLDRLQGNTIYFGEGSWLTVV.

Notes on this clone: Additional DNA sequences in this sample encode the identical CDR3. This chain joins TRBV5-1 and TRBJ2-5; TRBD2 agrees at 15 bases. This CDR3 has 16 amino acids. V lost 4 bases and J lost 1; bases outside the gene matches: 2. Germline V gene sequence: CDR1 SGHRS, CDR2 YFSETQ. The DNA of the CDR3 is TGCGCCAGCAGCCTGGGACTAGCGGGGGGCCAAGAGACCCAGTACTTC. This translates into CASSLGLAGGQETQYF.

J is TRBJ1-6 and V is TRBV7-2; D gene ambiguous. The CDR3 loop spans 15 amino acids. Trimming left V 1 base short and J 4 bases short, with 8 bases between. Germline-derived CDR1 and CDR2 are SGHTA and FQGNSA. CDR3: CASSLVRDYNSPLHF. In DNA, the CDR3 is TGTGCCAGCAGCTTAGTACGAGATTATAATTCACCCCTCCACTTT.

This sequence joins TRBV29-1 and TRBJ1-1; D is unclear. Trimming took 7 bases from V and 5 from J, leaving 17 bases between them. The CDR3 spans 13 residues. Germline V gene sequence: CDR1 SQVTM, CDR2 ANQGSEA. For the CDR3, the DNA is TGCAGCGCATCACCCAATCGAGGGACTGAAGCTTTCTTT. It specifies CSASPNRGTEAFF.

The chain carries TRBV4-3 and TRBJ1-4; TRBD1 might be the D (5 bases). The germline V and J ends were trimmed by 0 bases and 0 bases, with 14 bases remaining between them. Germline loops: CDR1 LGHNA, CDR2 YSLEER. The CDR3 extends over 18 amino acids. The CDR3 loop is CASSQDWGRSATNEKLFF. The CDR3 DNA follows: TGCGCCAGCAGCCAAGATTGGGGCAGATCTGCAACTAATGAAAAACTGTTTTTT.

This clone was seen more than once but under ten times. V usage is TRBV19 and J usage is TRBJ1-2; no definite D call. Deletions cut 5 bases from V and 3 bases from J, with 10 bases between. CDR1 LNHDA and CDR2 SQIVND come from the germline V gene (reference sequence). This CDR3 contains 13 residues. The CDR3 sequence is CASSPPQDYGYTF. CDR3 DNA sequence: TGTGCCAGTAGTCCGCCCCAGGACTATGGCTACACCTTC.

This clone was recorded once. The V call is TRBV6-5, the J call TRBJ1-1, with D perhaps matching TRBD1 (6 bases). The CDR3 has 15 residues. V lost 1 base and J lost 5, with 14 bases in between. In germline, CDR1 is MNHEY, CDR2 SVGAGI. The CDR3 here is CASSYLTGGGTEAFF. CDR3 sequence (DNA): TGTGCCAGCAGTTACTTGACAGGCGGTGGGACTGAAGCTTTCTTT.

The table lists this clone with a count of one. The V and J genes are TRBV6-1 and TRBJ1-5; D gene ambiguous. Trimming removed 2 bases from V and 0 bases from J, with 14 bases in between. The germline gives CDR1 MNHNS, CDR2 SASEGT. The CDR3 totals 17 residues. DNA for the CDR3: TGTGCCAGCAGTGAACGCGGAACCCCCTATAGCAATCAGCCCCAGCATTTT. Translation gives CASSERGTPYSNQPQHF.

This sequence joins TRBV18 and TRBJ1-1; 7 bases align to TRBD1. V lost 4 bases to trimming and J lost 4 bases; unmatched junction nucleotides: 6. CDR1 is KGHSH and CDR2 is LQKENI in the germline V gene. CDR3 size: 14 residues. The CDR3 reads CASSRGTESTEAFF. CDR3 bases: TGTGCCAGCTCACGGGGGACAGAGTCCACTGAAGCTTTCTTT.

This sequence joins TRBV6-2 or TRBV6-3 and TRBJ2-3; 9 nucleotides agree with TRBD2. Germline loops: CDR1 MNHEY, CDR2 SVGEGT. The length of the CDR3 is 16 residues. Trimming removed 0 bases from V and 7 bases from J; junction bases left unmatched: 8. CDR3 residues: CASSYSRGGASNTQYF. The CDR3 region has the DNA TGTGCCAGCAGTTACTCCCGCGGGGGGGCCTCAAATACGCAGTATTTT.

This chain joins TRBV7-8 and TRBJ2-2; TRBD2 agrees at 12 bases. V was pared by 5 bases and J by 2 bases, with 6 bases of the junction left unmatched. In germline, CDR1 is SGHVS, CDR2 FQNEAQ. The CDR3 spans 17 residues. The CDR3 loop reads CASSRTSGGTNTGELFF. CDR3 sequence (DNA): TGTGCCAGCAGCAGAACTAGCGGGGGGACAAACACCGGGGAGCTGTTTTTT.

This clone was seen only once. The rearrangement uses TRBV7-8 and TRBJ2-7, with a tentative D call TRBD2 (5 bases). The CDR3 totals 13 residues. V lost 5 bases and J 3 bases, leaving 11 bases between the germline ends. CDR1 SGHVS and CDR2 FQNEAQ come from the germline V gene. The CDR3 region is CASSEGRLYEQYF. The CDR3 DNA is TGTGCCAGCAGCGAGGGCCGTCTCTACGAGCAGTACTTC.

The V and J genes are TRBV4-3 and TRBJ1-2; tentatively, D is TRBD1 (5 bases). CDR3 size: 14 residues. CDR1 LGHNA and CDR2 YSLEER come from the germline V gene. With 0 bases removed from V and 8 bases from J, the gap between germline ends came to 13 bases. The CDR3 reads CASSQDFRAEGYTF. CDR3 in DNA: TGCGCCAGCAGCCAAGATTTCAGGGCGGAGGGCTACACCTTC.

The gene calls are TRBV5-4 and TRBJ1-2, with 7 bases that match TRBD1. The V and J ends lost 5 bases and 6 bases, in that order; junction bases with no gene match: 7. The CDR3 extends over 13 amino acids. Germline V gene data show CDR1 as SGHNT and CDR2 as YYREEE (reference sequence). CDR3 sequence (DNA): TGTGCCAGCAGAAACGGGACAGTCCATGGCTACACCTTC. This gives the protein CASRNGTVHGYTF.

This chain joins TRBV2 and TRBJ1-1, with 7 bases that match TRBD1. The CDR3 contains 13 residues. The germline CDR1 and CDR2 sequences are SNHLY and FYNNEI. V lost 10 bases and J lost 7; bases outside the gene matches: 12. Written as DNA, the CDR3 is TGTGCCACCAAGGGGGACAGATTAAATGAAGCTTTCTTT. Translated, it gives CATKGDRLNEAFF.

The chain recombines TRBV5-1 with TRBJ1-4; 8 bases match TRBD1. Germline CDR1 SGHRS, CDR2 YFSETQ. The CDR3 spans 15 residues. J gave up 0 bases and V 2 bases, and 0 bases lay outside the gene matches. The chain's CDR3 is CASSLQGATNEKLFF. The DNA of the CDR3 is TGCGCCAGCAGCTTACAGGGGGCAACTAATGAAAAACTGTTTTTT.